Here is one T cell receptor (beta chain) with its context. The entry originates in a study of blood T cell repertoires in COVID-19. Overall study context: Samples came from the United States, Italy and Spain, spanning acute and convalescent COVID-19. The cDNA or gDNA used as material had been derived from T cells, B-cell-depleted T cells, or PBMCs.

In the original workflow: Amplification with reference gene primers provided the estimates of nucleated cell counts. Here immunoSEQ multiplex PCR was the method, and the copy in TCRdb shows in-frame clones only, minus some. The V and J calls and clone size come from that table; D and trimming were worked out from the DNA. The table shows roughly 250,000 clones, with 84% occurring only once. Trimming stripped 6 bases from V and 4 bases from J, with 12 bases between. Germline CDR1 MDHEN, CDR2 SYDVKM. The CDR3 covers 13 residues. This rearrangement joins TRBV28 to TRBJ1-2; D uncertain. This receptor was identified in a man between 50 and 59 years old with acute or convalescent COVID-19. The source material was peripheral blood. DNA of the CDR3: TGTGCCAGCAGAAGAGGGCAGAGCTATGGCTACACCTTC. As protein: CASRRGQSYGYTF.